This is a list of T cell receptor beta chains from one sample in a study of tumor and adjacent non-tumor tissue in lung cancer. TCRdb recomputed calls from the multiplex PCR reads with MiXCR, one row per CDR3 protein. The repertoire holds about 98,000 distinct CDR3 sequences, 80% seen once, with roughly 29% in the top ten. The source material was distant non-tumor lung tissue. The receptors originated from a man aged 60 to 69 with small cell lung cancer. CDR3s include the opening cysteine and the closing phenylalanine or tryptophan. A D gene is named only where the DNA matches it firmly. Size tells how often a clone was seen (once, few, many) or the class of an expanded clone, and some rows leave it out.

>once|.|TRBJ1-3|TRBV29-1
TGTAGCACCTCGGGGATAAATAAGGCAGGGGAGGACGGAAACACCATATATTTT
CSTSGINKAGEDGNTIYF
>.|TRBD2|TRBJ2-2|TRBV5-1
TGCGCCAGCAGCTTGTCCGGGACTAGTGGGAGCAAGCACCTCGGGGAGCTATTTTTT
CASSLSGTSGSKHLGELFF
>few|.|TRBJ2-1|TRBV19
TGTGCCAGTAGTAGTAACTTAGCCGATGAGCAGTTCTTC
CASSSNLADEQFF
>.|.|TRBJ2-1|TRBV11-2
TGTCCCAGCAGCTTAGTGGAGCTGGCCATGTCCAATGAGCAGTTCTTC
CPSSLVELAMSNEQFF
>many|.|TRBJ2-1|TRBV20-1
TGCAGTGCTAGAGATGTGAGCGGGTTACGGCAGTCCTACAATGAGCAGTTCTTC
CSARDVSGLRQSYNEQFF
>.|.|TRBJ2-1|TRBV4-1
TGCGCCAGTAGCCAACTATCTGCAAATGAGCAGTTCTTC
CASSQLSANEQFF
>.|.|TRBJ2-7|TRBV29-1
TGCAGCGCCCGGAGCACCTCCTACGGGCAGTACTTC
CSARSTSYGQYF
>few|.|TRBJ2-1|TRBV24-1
TGTGCCACCAGTGAGGGGACACGCGATGAGCAGTTCTTC
CATSEGTRDEQFF
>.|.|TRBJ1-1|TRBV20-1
TGCAGTGATAGGTACGGAATGGGGAACATTGAAGCTTTCTTT
CSDRYGMGNIEAFF
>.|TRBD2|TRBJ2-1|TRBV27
TGTGCCACCCTCGACCCCAAGCGGGGCTACAATGAGCAGTTCTTC
CATLDPKRGYNEQFF
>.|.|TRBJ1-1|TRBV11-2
TGTGCCAGCAGCTTAGGCCCCGGGGAGAACACTCAAGCTTCCTTT
CASSLGPGENTQASF
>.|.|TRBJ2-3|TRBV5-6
TGTGCCAAGATCTCCCCAGGGACGCACACAGATACGCAGTATTTT
CAKISPGTHTDTQYF
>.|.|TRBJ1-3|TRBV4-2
TGTGTCAGCAGCCAAGAATCCGGCGGAATCACCATATATTTT
CVSSQESGGITIYF
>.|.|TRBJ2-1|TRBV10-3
TGTGCCATTAGTGAAGAGACCACCAAATACAATAAGCAGTTCTTC
CAISEETTKYNKQFF
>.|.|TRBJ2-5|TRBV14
TGTGATAGCAGCCAAGTAAGGGAGACCCAGTACTTC
CDSSQVRETQYF
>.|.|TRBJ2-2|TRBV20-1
TGCAGTGCTAGGTTCCCGGGACACCACACCGGGGAGCTGTTTTTT
CSARFPGHHTGELFF
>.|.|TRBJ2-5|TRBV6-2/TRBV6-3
TGTGCCAGCACCCCGGCGATAGCGGCTAGTCGTTTGGAGACCCAGTACTTC
CASTPAIAASRLETQYF
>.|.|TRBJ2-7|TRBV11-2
TGTGCCAACAGCTTAGTGGAGCTGGCCACGGCCAATGAACAGTACTTC
CANSLVELATANEQYF
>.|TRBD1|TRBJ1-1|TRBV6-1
TGTGCCAGCAGTGCCTTGGGACAGTGGAGCACTGAAGCTTTCTTT
CASSALGQWSTEAFF
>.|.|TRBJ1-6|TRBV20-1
TGCAGTGCTAGAGATGGGGGGACCTATTCACCCCTCCACTTT
CSARDGGTYSPLHF
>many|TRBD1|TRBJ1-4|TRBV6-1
TGTGCCAGCAGTACAGGGGGGGACAGTGAAAAACTGTTTTTT
CASSTGGDSEKLFF
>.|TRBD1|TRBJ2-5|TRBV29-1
TGCAGTGCAAATACGGGACAGGGGAACCAAGAGACCCAGTACTTC
CSANTGQGNQETQYF
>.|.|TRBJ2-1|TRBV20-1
TGCAGTGTTGGGGAGGAGTTCTTC
CSVGEEFF
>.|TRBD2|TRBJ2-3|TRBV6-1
TGTGCCAGCAAGCTTAGCGGGGAAACATATACGCAGTATTTT
CASKLSGETYTQYF
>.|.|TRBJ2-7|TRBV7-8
TGTGCCAGAAGCCTCGAATACGCCAGGCCATACGAGCAGTACTTC
CARSLEYARPYEQYF
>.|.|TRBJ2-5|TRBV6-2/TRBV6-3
TGTGCCGGCAGTACCCGGGACTCGAGAGAGACGCAGTACTTC
CAGSTRDSRETQYF
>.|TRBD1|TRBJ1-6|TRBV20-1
TGCAGTGCTAGAGCCATAGGGACAGGGAACTATAATTCACCCCACCACTTT
CSARAIGTGNYNSPHHF
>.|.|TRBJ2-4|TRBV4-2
TGTGCCAGCAGCTCGGAAGAGGAAAACATTCAGTACTTC
CASSSEEENIQYF
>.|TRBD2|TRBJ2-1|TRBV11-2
TGTGCCAGCAGAGCCGGGGGGGGGGCTAGCGGGAGTATCTACTATGAGCAGTTCTTC
CASRAGGGASGSIYYEQFF
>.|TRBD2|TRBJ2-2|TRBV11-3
TGTGCCAGCAGTCGTGATGACACGGGACTATCGGGTCACACCGGGGAGCCGTTTTTT
CASSRDDTGLSGHTGEPFF
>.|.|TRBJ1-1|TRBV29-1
TGCAGCGTCGGTAACATGGTTATTGAAGCTTTCTTT
CSVGNMVIEAFF
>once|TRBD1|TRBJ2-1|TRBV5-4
TGTGTTAGCAGCCCAATGTCCCTAGGGACAGGGGTAGGTGAGCAGTTCTTC
CVSSPMSLGTGVGEQFF
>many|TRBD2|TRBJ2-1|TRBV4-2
TGTGCCAGCAGCCTCCAGACTAGCCGGTCCTACAATGAGCAGTTCTTC
CASSLQTSRSYNEQFF
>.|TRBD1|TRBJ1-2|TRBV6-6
TGTGCCAGCAGGAAAGGGGGCGCAGGATACTATGGCTACATCTTC
CASRKGGAGYYGYIF
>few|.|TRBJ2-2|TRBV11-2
TGTGCCAGCAACTTAACCCCCCTGGCCACCGGGGAACTGTTTTTT
CASNLTPLATGELFF
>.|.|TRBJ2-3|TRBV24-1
TGTGCCACCAGTGCCTCAAGGTTCGGGATCACAGATACGCACTATTTT
CATSASRFGITDTHYF
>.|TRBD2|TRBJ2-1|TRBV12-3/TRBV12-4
TGTGCCAGCAGCCGCACTAGCGGGAATCAGAATGAGCAGTTCTTC
CASSRTSGNQNEQFF
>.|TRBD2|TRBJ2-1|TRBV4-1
TGCGCCAGCAGCCACGAACGGGGGGTGGGAGGGCCTTCCGACAATGAGCAGTTCTTC
CASSHERGVGGPSDNEQFF
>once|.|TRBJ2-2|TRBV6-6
TGTGCCAGCAGTTCTTCAAACACCGGGGGGCTGCTTTTT
CASSSSNTGGLLF
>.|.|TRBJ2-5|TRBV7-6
TGTGCCAGCAGCTTAGATCCTCGGGTTGAGACCCAGTACTTC
CASSLDPRVETQYF
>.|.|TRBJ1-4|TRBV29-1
TGCAGCGTTGAAAGGTGGCGAAATAATGAAAAACTGTTTTTT
CSVERWRNNEKLFF
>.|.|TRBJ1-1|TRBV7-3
TGTGCCAGCAGCCTTGGACTCGGTAAAGCTTTCTTT
CASSLGLGKAFF
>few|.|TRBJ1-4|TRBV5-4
TGTGCCAGCAGCCCAATCGGTAGCGCGGGGACTAATGGAAAACTGTTTTTT
CASSPIGSAGTNGKLFF
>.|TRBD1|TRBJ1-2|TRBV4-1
TGCGCCAACAGCCACGAAGGAAAGCAGGGGGCCCACTATGGTTACACCTTC
CANSHEGKQGAHYGYTF
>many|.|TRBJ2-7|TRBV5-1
TGCGCCAGCAGCGGTGGGACCCTCTCCGAGCAGTACTTC
CASSGGTLSEQYF
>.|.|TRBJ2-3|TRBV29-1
TGCAGCGCTCAGCGCGGTACCCCAAGCACAGATACGCAGTATTTT
CSAQRGTPSTDTQYF
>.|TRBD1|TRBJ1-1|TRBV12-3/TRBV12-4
TGTGCCAGCAGGAGATTACTGACAGGGGGCACTGTAGCTTTCTTT
CASRRLLTGGTVAFF
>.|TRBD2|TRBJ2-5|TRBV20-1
TGCAGTGCTAGAGGAGGGGTTGTTAGCGGGCCACAAGAGACCCAGTACTTC
CSARGGVVSGPQETQYF
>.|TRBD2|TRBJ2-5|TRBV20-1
TGCAGTGCTAGGCTGACTAGCGGAGGGGGTGATACCCAGTACTTC
CSARLTSGGGDTQYF
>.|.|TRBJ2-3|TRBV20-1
TGCATTGCTAGCCCAACGGGAAGGGAGCCAGATACGCAGTATTTT
CIASPTGREPDTQYF
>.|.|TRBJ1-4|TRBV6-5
TGTGCCAGCACTACCAAGAATACAGCAACTAACGAAAAACTGTTTTTT
CASTTKNTATNEKLFF